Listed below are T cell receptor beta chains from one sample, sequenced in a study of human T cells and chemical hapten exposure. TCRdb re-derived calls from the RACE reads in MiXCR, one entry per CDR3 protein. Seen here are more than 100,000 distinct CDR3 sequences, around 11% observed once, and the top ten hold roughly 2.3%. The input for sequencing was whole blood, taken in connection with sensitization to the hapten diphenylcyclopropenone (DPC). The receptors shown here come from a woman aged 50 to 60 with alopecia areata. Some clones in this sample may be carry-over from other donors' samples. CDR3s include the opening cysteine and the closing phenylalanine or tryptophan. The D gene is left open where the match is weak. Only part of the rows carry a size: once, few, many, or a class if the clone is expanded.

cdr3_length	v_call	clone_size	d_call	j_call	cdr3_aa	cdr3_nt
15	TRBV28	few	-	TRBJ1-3	CASSYDRSWGNTIYF	TGTGCCAGCAGCTACGACAGGTCGTGGGGAAACACCATATATTTT
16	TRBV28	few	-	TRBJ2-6	CASSLWGAQGANVLTF	TGTGCCAGCAGTTTATGGGGGGCGCAAGGGGCCAACGTCCTGACTTTC
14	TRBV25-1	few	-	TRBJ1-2	CASSDETGVYGYTF	TGTGCCAGCAGTGACGAAACAGGAGTCTATGGCTACACCTTC
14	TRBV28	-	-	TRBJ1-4	CASRVGSTNEKLFF	TGTGCCAGCAGGGTTGGTTCAACTAATGAAAAACTGTTTTTT
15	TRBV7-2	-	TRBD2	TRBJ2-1	CASSLVTSGTNEQFF	TGTGCCAGCAGCTTAGTGACTAGCGGGACCAATGAGCAGTTCTTC
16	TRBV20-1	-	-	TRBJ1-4	CSAREGRSQANEKLFF	TGCAGTGCTAGAGAGGGCCGCTCCCAAGCTAATGAAAAACTGTTTTTT
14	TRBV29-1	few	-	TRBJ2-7	CSVSRTGGTYEQYF	TGCAGCGTTTCCCGGACAGGCGGGACCTACGAGCAGTACTTC
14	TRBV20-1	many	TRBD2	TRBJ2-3	CSAQRGRAVDTQYF	TGCAGTGCTCAGCGGGGCCGGGCTGTAGATACGCAGTATTTT
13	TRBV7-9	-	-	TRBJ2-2	CASNRVRHGELFF	TGTGCCAGCAATAGAGTGAGGCACGGGGAGCTGTTTTTT
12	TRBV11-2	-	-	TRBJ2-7	CASSHGSYEQYF	TGTGCCAGCAGCCACGGCTCCTACGAGCAGTACTTC
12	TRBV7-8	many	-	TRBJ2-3	CASRRLVDTQYF	TGTGCCAGCAGGCGACTAGTGGATACGCAGTATTTT
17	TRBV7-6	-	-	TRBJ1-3	CASSSTGQPFSGNTIYF	TGTGCCAGCAGCTCAACAGGACAGCCATTCTCTGGAAACACCATATATTTT
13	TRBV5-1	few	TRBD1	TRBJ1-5	CASRGQDNQPQHF	TGCGCCAGCAGGGGACAGGACAATCAGCCCCAGCATTTT
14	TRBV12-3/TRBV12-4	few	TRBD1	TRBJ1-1	CASTDGQVFAEAFF	TGTGCCAGCACAGATGGACAGGTTTTCGCTGAAGCTTTCTTT
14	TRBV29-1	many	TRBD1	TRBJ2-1	CSVESGTGDSEQFF	TGCAGCGTTGAGTCCGGGACAGGGGATAGTGAGCAGTTCTTC
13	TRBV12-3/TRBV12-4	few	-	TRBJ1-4	CASSSRGHEKLFF	TGTGCCAGCAGTTCCCGGGGGCATGAAAAACTGTTTTTT
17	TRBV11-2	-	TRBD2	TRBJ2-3	CASSFRGRAWGTDTQYF	TGTGCCAGCAGCTTTCGCGGGAGGGCCTGGGGCACAGATACGCAGTATTTT
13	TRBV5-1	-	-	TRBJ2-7	CASSLVASPEQYF	TGCGCCAGCAGCTTGGTGGCATCTCCCGAGCAGTACTTC
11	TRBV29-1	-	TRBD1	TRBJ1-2	CSARGSYGYTF	TGCAGCGCCAGGGGGAGCTATGGCTACACCTTC
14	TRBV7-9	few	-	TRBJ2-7	CASSLEGPRGEQYF	TGTGCCAGCAGCTTAGAGGGACCCCGAGGGGAGCAGTACTTC
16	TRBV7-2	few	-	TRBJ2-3	CASSPHGRGPADTQYF	TGTGCCAGCAGCCCACATGGGAGGGGGCCAGCAGATACGCAGTATTTT
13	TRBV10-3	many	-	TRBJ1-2	CAIGGDYNYGYTF	TGTGCCATCGGGGGGGATTATAACTATGGCTACACCTTC
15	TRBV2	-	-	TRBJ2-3	CASTGQTLSTDTQYF	TGTGCCAGCACAGGGCAGACTCTAAGCACAGATACGCAGTATTTT
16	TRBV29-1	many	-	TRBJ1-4	CSVEDFHNRVNEKLFF	TGCAGCGTTGAAGACTTTCACAATCGGGTTAATGAAAAACTGTTTTTT
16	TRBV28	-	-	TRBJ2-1	CASNSLGGPFYNEQFF	TGTGCCAGCAATTCGTTGGGCGGCCCTTTTTACAATGAGCAGTTCTTC
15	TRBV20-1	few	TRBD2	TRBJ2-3	CSAHNREGNTDTQYF	TGCAGTGCTCACAATCGGGAGGGCAACACAGATACGCAGTATTTT
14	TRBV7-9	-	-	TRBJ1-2	CASSLDTANYGYTF	TGTGCCAGCAGCTTAGATACGGCTAACTATGGCTACACCTTC
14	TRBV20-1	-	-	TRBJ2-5	CSARDLTGQETQYF	TGCAGTGCTAGAGATTTAACAGGCCAAGAGACCCAGTACTTC
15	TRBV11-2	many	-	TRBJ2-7	CASSSLSSGRYEQYF	TGTGCCAGCAGCTCCCTGTCTTCAGGGAGGTACGAGCAGTACTTC
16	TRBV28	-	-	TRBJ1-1	CASRSDLIGAPAEAFF	TGTGCCAGCAGATCGGACCTGATAGGCGCCCCCGCTGAAGCTTTCTTT
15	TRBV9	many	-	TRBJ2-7	CASSPEPGESYEQYF	TGTGCCAGCAGCCCGGAGCCAGGAGAGTCCTACGAGCAGTACTTC
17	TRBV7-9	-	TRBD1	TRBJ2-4	CASSKADREAFGGPKSF	TGTGCCAGCAGCAAAGCGGACAGGGAAGCTTTTGGTGGGCCCAAAAGCTTC
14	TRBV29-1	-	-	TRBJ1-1	CSAIGQGWRTEAFF	TGCAGCGCCATAGGGCAGGGTTGGCGCACTGAAGCTTTCTTT
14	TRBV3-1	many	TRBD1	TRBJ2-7	CASRGSGTGTEQYF	TGTGCCAGCAGAGGCTCCGGGACAGGGACCGAGCAGTACTTC
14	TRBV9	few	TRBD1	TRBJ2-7	CASSPGQGEYEQYF	TGTGCCAGCAGCCCAGGGCAGGGGGAATACGAGCAGTACTTC
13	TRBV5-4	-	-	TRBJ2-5	CASSTTDQETQYF	TGTGCCAGCAGCACGACAGACCAAGAGACCCAGTACTTC
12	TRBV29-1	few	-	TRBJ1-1	CSVEGGPTEAFF	TGCAGCGTTGAAGGGGGACCCACTGAAGCTTTCTTT
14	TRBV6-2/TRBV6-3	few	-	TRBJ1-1	CASSAVLGTTEAFF	TGTGCCAGCAGTGCCGTCCTTGGGACCACTGAAGCTTTCTTT
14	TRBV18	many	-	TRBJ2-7	CASSPQGGGYEQYF	TGTGCCAGCTCACCACAGGGGGGGGGCTACGAGCAGTACTTC
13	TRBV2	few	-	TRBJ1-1	CASSGGGDTEAFF	TGTGCCAGCAGCGGAGGAGGGGACACTGAAGCTTTCTTT
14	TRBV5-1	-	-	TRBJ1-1	CASSSQQSNTEAFF	TGCGCCAGCAGCTCGCAACAGTCAAACACTGAAGCTTTCTTT
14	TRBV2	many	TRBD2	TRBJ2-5	CASVKLSGAETQYF	TGTGCCAGCGTGAAACTTAGCGGGGCAGAGACCCAGTACTTC
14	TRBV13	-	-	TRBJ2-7	CVSSGGTATYEQYF	TGTGTCAGCAGCGGCGGGACCGCGACCTACGAGCAGTACTTC
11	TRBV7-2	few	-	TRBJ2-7	CASSSFEEQYF	TGTGCCAGCAGCTCTTTCGAGGAGCAGTACTTC
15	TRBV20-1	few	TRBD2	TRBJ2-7	CSASNEAGSSYEQYF	TGCAGTGCTAGCAATGAAGCGGGGTCATCCTACGAGCAGTACTTC
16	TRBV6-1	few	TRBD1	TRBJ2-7	CASSVPSGQSSYEQYF	TGTGCCAGCAGTGTCCCTTCGGGACAGTCTTCCTACGAGCAGTACTTC
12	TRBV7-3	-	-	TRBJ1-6	CASSLFTTPLHF	TGTGCCAGCAGCTTATTTACCACACCCCTCCACTTT
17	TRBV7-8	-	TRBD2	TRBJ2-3	CASRPNLASGSTDTQYF	TGTGCCAGCAGACCCAACCTGGCTAGCGGGAGCACAGATACGCAGTATTTT
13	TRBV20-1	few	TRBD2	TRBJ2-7	CSGWTSGSYEQYF	TGCAGTGGCTGGACTAGCGGGAGCTACGAGCAGTACTTC
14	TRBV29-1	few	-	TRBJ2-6	CSVVKRSGANVLTF	TGCAGCGTTGTCAAACGCTCTGGGGCCAACGTCCTGACTTTC
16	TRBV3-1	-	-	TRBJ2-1	CASSQRGGPRRDEQFF	TGTGCCAGCAGCCAGAGGGGCGGACCCCGGAGAGATGAGCAGTTCTTC
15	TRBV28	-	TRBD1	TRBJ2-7	CASTPSTGDAYEQYF	TGTGCCAGCACCCCGTCCACAGGGGATGCCTACGAGCAGTACTTC
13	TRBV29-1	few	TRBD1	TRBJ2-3	CSVDRGQGDTQYF	TGCAGCGTGGACAGGGGGCAGGGAGATACGCAGTATTTT
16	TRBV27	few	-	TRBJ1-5	CASSFIPSVENQPQHF	TGTGCCAGCAGTTTCATACCCTCAGTGGAGAATCAGCCCCAGCATTTT
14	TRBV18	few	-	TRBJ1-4	CASSLPAGNEKLFF	TGTGCCAGCTCACTACCAGCAGGGAATGAAAAACTGTTTTTT